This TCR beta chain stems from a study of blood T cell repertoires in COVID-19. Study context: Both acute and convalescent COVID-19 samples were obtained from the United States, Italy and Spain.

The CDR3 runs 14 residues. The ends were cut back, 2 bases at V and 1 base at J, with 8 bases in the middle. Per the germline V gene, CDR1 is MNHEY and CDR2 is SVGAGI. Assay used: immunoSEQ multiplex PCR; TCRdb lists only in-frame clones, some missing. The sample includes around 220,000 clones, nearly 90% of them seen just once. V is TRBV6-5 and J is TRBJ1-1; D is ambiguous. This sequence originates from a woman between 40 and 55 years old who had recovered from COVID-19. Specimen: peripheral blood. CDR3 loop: CASSYTRRNTEAFF. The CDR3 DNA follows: TGTGCCAGCAGTTACACCCGCAGGAACACTGAAGCTTTCTTT.